This T cell receptor (beta chain) was documented in a study of response to subunit inactivated influenza vaccine. This CDR3 is 15 amino acids long. The germline gives CDR1 LGHNA, CDR2 YNFKEQ. The V and J ends lost 0 bases and 8 bases respectively, with 13 bases between them. TCRdb redid the calling of the RT-PCR reads with MiXCR, one entry per CDR3 protein. The data hold approximately 500,000 distinct CDR3 sequences, with 20% to 25% observed a single time. A remark on this clonotype: The antigen is not known.

General study points: New T cells are recruited in small numbers by each seasonal influenza vaccination, according to the authors' suggestion.

A further study also used this sample, focusing on T cells expressing NK-cell markers. From that report: TCR beta libraries carry UMIs added by 5'RACE template switching. Investigators obtained TCR beta repertoires from sorted CD3+CD56+NKG2C+, CD3+CD56+NKG2C- and CD3+CD56-NKG2C+ T cells. Top CD8+ clonotypes included the dominant CD3+CD56+NKG2C+ clonotypes in six donors. In a handful of donors, dominant clonotypes made up about 25-65% of CD3+CD56-NKG2C+ cells.

The gene calls are TRBV4-2 and TRBJ1-4; possibly TRBD1 for D (5 bases). The sample here was CD4+ T cells sorted from PBMCs, taken 11 to 12 days after vaccination. The origin of this receptor is a man aged 45-65 years who received an inactivated influenza vaccine. CDR3 sequence: CASSQETPGREKLFF. The DNA of the CDR3 is TGTGCCAGCAGCCAAGAGACTCCAGGGCGCGAAAAACTGTTTTTT.